The TCR beta chain described here comes from a study of tissue T cells after allogeneic stem cell transplantation. Study results and caveats: Sampling depth was limited, and the cohort was small and clinically varied. Shared clones across patients were few; motif clustering revealed tissue-specific shared signatures. Anatomically similar tissues had similar TCR repertoires within each patient.

Points on this clone: The antigen remains unidentified. Mouse names are used for the genes. The read terminates 1 residue ahead of where the CDR3 ends, so the germline J gene completes it.

V gave up 4 bases and J gave up 6 bases, with 9 bases separating them. Germline CDR1 reads GFQATS; CDR2 reads STVNSAI. The CDR3 runs to 11 residues. TCRbeta CDR3 was sequenced at survey depth with template counts. Clones were read by immunoSEQ multiplex PCR, and TCRdb kept only the in-frame ones, dropping some. Among roughly 45,000 clones, about 73% were seen once, and the ten largest hold about 0.7%. The receptor was derived from a pool of C57BL/6 mice in good health. V is TRBV20 and J is TRBJ1-1; D may be TRBD1 (6 bases). The sequencing input was sorted cells pooled from one or two spleens. The part of the CDR3 DNA that was read is TGTGGTGCTACTACAGGGCCAGAAGTCTTC. This gives the protein CGATTGPEVF. The CDR3 reads in full as CGATTGPEVFF.